This passage covers 9 T cell receptor beta chains from one sample sequenced in a study of OX40 agonist ivuxolimab in advanced cancers. Repertoires were generated with immunoSEQ multiplex PCR, while TCRdb's copy carries only in-frame clones and drops some. The table lists 35,000 to 45,000 clones, more than 75% of them singletons. The specimen comprised CD4+ or CD8+ T cells sorted from blood, sampled in a trial of the OX40 agonist ivuxolimab. The source is an adult with an advanced solid tumor such as melanoma, head and neck, liver or kidney cancer.

Remarks on this clone: Mismatch with germline at one junction end may stem from a read error. The chain uses TRBV5-4 and TRBJ2-7; TRBD1 aligns across 8 bases. This CDR3 contains 13 residues. Germline CDR1 reads SGHNT; CDR2 reads YYREEE (reference sequence). CDR3 in DNA: TGTGCCAGCAGCTGGGACAGGTCCTCCGAGCAGTACTTC. Translation: CASSWDRSSEQYF.

The chain is built from TRBV7-9 and TRBJ2-2; 8 nucleotides line up with TRBD1. V lost 5 bases and J lost 0; bases outside the gene matches: 5. This CDR3 contains 16 residues. The V gene's germline CDR1 is SEHNR and CDR2 FQNEAQ (reference sequence). CDR3 loop: CASSRTGGTNTGELFF. CDR3 DNA sequence: TGTGCCAGCAGCCGTACAGGGGGAACGAACACCGGGGAGCTGTTTTTT.

The J gene is TRBJ1-5, the V gene TRBV4-1, with 8 nucleotides matching TRBD1. V gave up 3 bases and J gave up 5 bases; unmatched junction bases: 6. The length of the CDR3 is 15 residues. From germline, CDR1 is MGHRA and CDR2 YSYEKL. The CDR3 sequence: CASSHPDRGDQPQHF. The CDR3 DNA sequence: TGCGCCAGCAGCCATCCCGACAGGGGAGATCAGCCCCAGCATTTT.

The chain has TRBV7-8 and TRBJ2-5; D is uncertain. Trimming took 0 bases from V and 2 from J, leaving 10 bases between them. Germline V gene sequence: CDR1 SGHVS, CDR2 FQNEAQ. This CDR3 is 15 amino acids long. The CDR3 here is CASSLARGLQETQYF. The CDR3 DNA reads as TGTGCCAGCAGCTTAGCGCGTGGCTTGCAAGAGACCCAGTACTTC.

The chain uses TRBV4-1 and TRBJ2-7, with TRBD2 matching 7 bases. The CDR3 extends over 16 amino acids. CDR1 is MGHRA, CDR2 YSYEKL, per germline. V was clipped by 0 bases and J by 3 bases; unmatched bases: 8. CDR3 nucleotide sequence: TGCGCCAGCAGCCAAGAGGTCGGGGGGACCCTCTACGAGCAGTACTTC. It is translated as CASSQEVGGTLYEQYF.

This chain joins TRBV4-3 and TRBJ2-3, with TRBD1 as a possible D gene (5 bases). Between the trimmed V and J ends, which lost 1 base and 4 bases, there was a span of 18 bases. Germline V CDR1 and CDR2: LGHNA, YSLEER. The length of the CDR3 is 17 residues. CDR3 sequence reads: CASSQVPVISGPDTQYF. For the CDR3, the DNA is TGCGCCAGCAGCCAAGTCCCCGTGATCTCAGGGCCAGATACGCAGTATTTT.

The chain recombines TRBV11-3 with TRBJ1-1; 11 bases are shared with TRBD1. Germline V CDR1 and CDR2: SGHNT, YENEEA. This CDR3 has 14 residues. Unmatched junction bases numbered 4, after V lost 4 bases and J lost 6 bases. The CDR3 bases are TGTGCCAGCAGCTCCCGGGGACAGGGGGCTGAAGCTTTCTTT. Its protein is CASSSRGQGAEAFF.

The chain recombines TRBV7-9 with TRBJ1-1, with TRBD1 matching over 7 bases. Per germline, CDR1 SEHNR and CDR2 FQNEAQ (reference sequence). This CDR3 spans 15 amino acids. V gave up 5 bases and J gave up 1 base; unmatched junction bases: 7. This chain's CDR3 is CASSPKGGGNTEAFF. In DNA form, the CDR3 reads TGTGCCAGCAGCCCAAAAGGGGGCGGGAACACTGAAGCTTTCTTT.

By frequency in the sample, this clone is medium-sized. J is TRBJ1-1 and V is TRBV7-9; D possibly corresponds to TRBD1 (6 bases). The ends were cut back, 1 base at V and 2 bases at J, with 11 bases in the middle. The CDR3 is made up of 15 amino acids. Germline assignment: CDR1 SEHNR and CDR2 FQNEAQ (reference sequence). In DNA form, the CDR3 reads TGTGCCAGCAGCTTAGGGGGAGGGGGTAACACTGAAGCTTTCTTT. Translated: CASSLGGGGNTEAFF. The full variable domain, in which reference TRBV7-9 and TRBJ1-1 provide the parts outside the CDR3, is DTGVSQNPRHKITKRGQNVTFRCDPISEHNRLYWYRQTLGQGPEFLTYFQNEAQLEKSRLLSDRFSAERPKGSFSTLEIQRTEQGDSAMYLCASSLGGGGNTEAFFGQGTRLTVV.